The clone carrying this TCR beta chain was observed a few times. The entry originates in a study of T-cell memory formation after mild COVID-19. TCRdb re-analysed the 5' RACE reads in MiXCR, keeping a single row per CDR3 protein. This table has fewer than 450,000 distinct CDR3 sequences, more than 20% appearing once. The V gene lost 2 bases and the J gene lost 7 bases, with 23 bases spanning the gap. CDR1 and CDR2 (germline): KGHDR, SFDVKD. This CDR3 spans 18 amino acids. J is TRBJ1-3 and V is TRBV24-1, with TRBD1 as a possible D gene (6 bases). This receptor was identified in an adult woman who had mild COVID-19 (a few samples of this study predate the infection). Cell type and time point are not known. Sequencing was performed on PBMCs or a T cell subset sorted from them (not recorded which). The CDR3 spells CATSDSRTGASHRNTIYF. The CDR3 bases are TGTGCCACCAGTGATTCCAGGACGGGGGCCAGTCATCGCAACACCATATATTTT.